These 8 T cell receptor beta chains were all obtained from the same sample, sequenced in a study of blood T cells in healthy people across ages. Combining a sample-barcoded 5' primer with a J-beta primer mix, a second PCR ran for roughly 7 to 11 cycles. TCRdb re-called the 5' RACE reads through MiXCR, storing one row per CDR3 protein. This sample has about 640,000 distinct CDR3 sequences; about 53% occur once, and the top ten carry more than 35%. Sequenced: blood. These receptors came from a man between 60 and 70 years old in good health.

V gene TRBV24-1 combines with J gene TRBJ2-4; 7 positions match TRBD1. The CDR3 is 20 residues long. V was pared by 4 bases and J by 0 bases, with 17 bases of the junction left unmatched. Germline-derived CDR1 and CDR2 are KGHDR and SFDVKD. The CDR3 coding sequence is TGTGCCACCAGTGAACGGGACAGCTCTGTGGGGACCTTAGCCAAAAACATTCAGTACTTC. It specifies CATSERDSSVGTLAKNIQYF.

V is TRBV6-1 and J is TRBJ1-1; 8 bases are shared with TRBD1. Germline assignment: CDR1 MNHNS and CDR2 SASEGT. The length of the CDR3 is 14 residues. Unmatched junction bases numbered 9, after V lost 4 bases and J lost 8 bases. The CDR3 protein is CASSGQGAFREAFF. DNA for the CDR3: TGTGCCAGCAGTGGGCAGGGGGCGTTTCGCGAAGCTTTCTTT.

This clonotype was recorded many times. This sequence joins TRBV7-2 and TRBJ2-5, with D perhaps given as TRBD1 or TRBD2 (5 bases each). This CDR3 is 13 amino acids long. The germline V and J ends were trimmed by 4 bases and 2 bases, with 8 bases remaining between them. CDR1 SGHTA and CDR2 FQGNSA come from the germline V gene. The CDR3 loop reads CASSSGRQETQYF. CDR3 nucleotides: TGTGCCAGCAGCTCGGGACGGCAAGAGACCCAGTACTTC.

This clonotype was seen a single time. CDR3: CASNSGGGAPDTQYF. In nucleotides, the CDR3 is TGTGCCAGCAACTCTGGCGGGGGGGCCCCAGATACGCAGTATTTT. V is TRBV12-3 or TRBV12-4 and J is TRBJ2-3; 9 nucleotides match TRBD2. There are 15 residues in the CDR3. V dropped 7 bases and J dropped 4; count of bases not matched to a gene: 9.

The chain combines TRBV6-6 with TRBJ2-5; D may be TRBD1 (5 bases). This CDR3 has 13 amino acids. V shed 6 bases and J shed 2 bases, with 10 bases lying between them. In germline, CDR1 is MNHNY, CDR2 SVGAGI (reference sequence). The CDR3 nucleotides are TGTGCCAGCAGGCGACAGACTCAAGAGACCCAGTACTTC. This codes for CASRRQTQETQYF.

This clonotype occurred a few times. The chain uses TRBV27 and TRBJ1-2, with 9 bases matching TRBD1. In germline, CDR1 is MNHEY, CDR2 SMNVEV (reference sequence). The CDR3 is 18 amino acids. V gave up 5 bases and J gave up 1 base; unmatched junction bases: 14. The DNA of the CDR3 is TGTGCCAGCAGTCGATACGGTCCGGGACAGGGTGATAACTATGGCTACACCTTC. It yields the protein CASSRYGPGQGDNYGYTF.

J is TRBJ2-5 and V is TRBV18, with D unclear. Per germline, CDR1 KGHSH and CDR2 LQKENI. The CDR3 is 14 residues long. V was trimmed by 2 bases and J by 5 bases, leaving 12 bases between them. The CDR3 bases are TGTGCCAGCTCACCAGTGACAACTCGCGAGACCCAGTACTTC. Amino acids: CASSPVTTRETQYF. Variable domain in full (rest from reference TRBV18 and TRBJ2-5): NAGVMQNPRHLVRRRGQEARLRCSPMKGHSHVYWYRQLPEEGLKFMVYLQKENIIDESGMPKERFSAEFPKEGPSILRIQQVVRGDSAAYFCASSPVTTRETQYFGPGTRLLVL.

The chain is built from TRBV6-1 and TRBJ2-1, with D hard to call. Trimming removed 7 bases from V and 15 bases from J, with 19 bases in between. Germline V gene data show CDR1 as MNHNS and CDR2 as SASEGT. CDR3 size: 12 residues. The CDR3 DNA sequence: TGTGCCAGCACCGATCGGGCAGACCCAAGGTTCTTC. It codes for CASTDRADPRFF.